This record covers a single TCR beta chain. The V end was cut by 8 bases, the J end by 4 bases, with 11 bases between. Germline CDR1 MNHEY, CDR2 SVGEGT. This CDR3 is 12 amino acids long. MiXCR, run by TCRdb on the RT-PCR reads, gives a single entry per CDR3 protein. The repertoire includes approximately 720,000 distinct CDR3 sequences, approximately 15% of them detected once, and about 3.9% sits in the top ten. This TCR was recovered from a female donor in good health, serving as a healthy control. Sequencing input: memory CD4+ T cells from blood. This chain uses TRBV6-2 or TRBV6-3 with TRBJ1-1; perhaps TRBD1 as D (6 bases). CDR3 in amino acids: CASVKQGTEAFF. CDR3 DNA sequence: TGTGCCAGCGTAAAACAGGGCACTGAAGCTTTCTTT.